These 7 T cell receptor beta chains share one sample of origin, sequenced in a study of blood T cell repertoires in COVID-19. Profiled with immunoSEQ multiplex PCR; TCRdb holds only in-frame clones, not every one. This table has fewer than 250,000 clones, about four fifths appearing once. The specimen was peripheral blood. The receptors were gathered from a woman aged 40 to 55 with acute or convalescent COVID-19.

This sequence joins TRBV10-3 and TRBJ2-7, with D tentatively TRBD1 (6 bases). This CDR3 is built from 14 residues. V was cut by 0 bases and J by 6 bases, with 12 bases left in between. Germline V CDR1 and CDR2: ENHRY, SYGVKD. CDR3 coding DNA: TGTGCCATCAGTGAGTCCCGGACAGAGGGCGAGCAGTACTTC. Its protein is CAISESRTEGEQYF.

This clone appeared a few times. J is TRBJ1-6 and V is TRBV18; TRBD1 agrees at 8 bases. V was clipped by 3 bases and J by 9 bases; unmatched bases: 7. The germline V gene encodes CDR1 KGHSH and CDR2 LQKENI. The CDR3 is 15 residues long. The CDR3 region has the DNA TGTGCCAGCTCACCTTGGCAGGGGGCCGGTTCACCCCTCCACTTT. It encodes CASSPWQGAGSPLHF. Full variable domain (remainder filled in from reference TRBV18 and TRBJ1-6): NAGVMQNPRHLVRRRGQEARLRCSPMKGHSHVYWYRQLPEEGLKFMVYLQKENIIDESGMPKERFSAEFPKEGPSILRIQQVVRGDSAAYFCASSPWQGAGSPLHFGNGTRLTVT.

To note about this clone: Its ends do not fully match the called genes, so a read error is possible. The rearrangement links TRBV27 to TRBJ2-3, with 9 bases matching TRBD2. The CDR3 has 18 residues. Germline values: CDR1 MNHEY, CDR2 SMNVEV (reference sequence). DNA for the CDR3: TGTGCCAGCAGTTTACTCCCTGTGGCGGGAGGGCCAACAGATGCGCAGTATTTT. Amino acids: CASSLLPVAGGPTDAQYF.

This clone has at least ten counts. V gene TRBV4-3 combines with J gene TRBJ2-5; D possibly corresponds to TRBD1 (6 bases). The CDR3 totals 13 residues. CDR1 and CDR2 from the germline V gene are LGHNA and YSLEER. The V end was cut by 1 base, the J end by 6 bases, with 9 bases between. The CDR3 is CASSQVRGQTQYF. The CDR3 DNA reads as TGCGCCAGCAGCCAAGTCAGGGGACAGACCCAGTACTTC.

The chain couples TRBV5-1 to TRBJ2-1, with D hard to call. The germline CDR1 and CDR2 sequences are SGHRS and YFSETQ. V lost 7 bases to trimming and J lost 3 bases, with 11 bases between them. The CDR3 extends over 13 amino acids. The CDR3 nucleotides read TGCGCCAGCGGCACAGAATTCTACAATGAGCAGTTCTTC. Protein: CASGTEFYNEQFF. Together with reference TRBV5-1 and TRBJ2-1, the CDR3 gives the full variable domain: KAGVTQTPRYLIKTRGQQVTLSCSPISGHRSVSWYQQTPGQGLQFLFEYFSETQRNKGNFPGRFSGRQFSNSRSEMNVSTLELGDSALYLCASGTEFYNEQFFGPGTRLTVL.

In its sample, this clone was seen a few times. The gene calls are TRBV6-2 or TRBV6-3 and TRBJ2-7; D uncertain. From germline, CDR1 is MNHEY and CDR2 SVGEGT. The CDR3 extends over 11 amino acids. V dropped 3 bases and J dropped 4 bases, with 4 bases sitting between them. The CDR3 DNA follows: TGTGCCAGCAGTTATCAGTACGAGCAGTACTTC. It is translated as CASSYQYEQYF.

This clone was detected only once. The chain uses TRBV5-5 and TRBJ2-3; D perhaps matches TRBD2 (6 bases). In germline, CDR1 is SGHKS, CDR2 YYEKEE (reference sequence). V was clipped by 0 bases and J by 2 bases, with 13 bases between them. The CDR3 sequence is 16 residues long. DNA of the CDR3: TGTGCCAGCAGCTTGGAGGCGCGGGGACCCACAGATACGCAGTATTTT. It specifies CASSLEARGPTDTQYF.